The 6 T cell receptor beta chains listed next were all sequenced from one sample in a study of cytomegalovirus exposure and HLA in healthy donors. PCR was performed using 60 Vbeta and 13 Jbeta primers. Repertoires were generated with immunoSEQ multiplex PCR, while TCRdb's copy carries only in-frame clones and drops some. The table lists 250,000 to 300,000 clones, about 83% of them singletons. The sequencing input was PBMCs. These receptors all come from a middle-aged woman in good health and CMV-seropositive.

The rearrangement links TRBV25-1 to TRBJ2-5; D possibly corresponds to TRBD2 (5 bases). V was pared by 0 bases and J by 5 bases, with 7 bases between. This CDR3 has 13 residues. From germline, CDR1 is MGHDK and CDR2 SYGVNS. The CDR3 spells CASSEYTGETQYF. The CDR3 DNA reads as TGTGCCAGCAGTGAATATACGGGGGAGACCCAGTACTTC.

The CDR3 nucleotides are TGTGCCAGCAGCCGGTACCGTGAAACTGAAGCTTTCTTT. This translates into CASSRYRETEAFF. The chain is built from TRBV7-8 and TRBJ1-1, with D hard to call. The V gene's germline CDR1 is SGHVS and CDR2 FQNEAQ. This CDR3 is 13 amino acids long. With 5 bases removed from V and 5 bases from J, the gap between germline ends came to 12 bases.

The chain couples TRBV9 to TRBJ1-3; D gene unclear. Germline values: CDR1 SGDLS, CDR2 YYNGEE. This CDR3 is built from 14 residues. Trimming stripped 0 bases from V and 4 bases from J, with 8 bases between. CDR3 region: CASSVVEGGNTIYF. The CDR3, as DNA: TGTGCCAGCAGCGTAGTTGAGGGAGGAAACACCATATATTTT.

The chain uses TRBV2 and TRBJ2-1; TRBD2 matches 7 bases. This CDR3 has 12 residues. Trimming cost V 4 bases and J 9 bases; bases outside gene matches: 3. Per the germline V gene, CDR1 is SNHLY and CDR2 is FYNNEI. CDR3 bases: TGTGCCAGCAGTGGGGGGGGAAGTGAGCAGTTCTTC. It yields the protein CASSGGGSEQFF.

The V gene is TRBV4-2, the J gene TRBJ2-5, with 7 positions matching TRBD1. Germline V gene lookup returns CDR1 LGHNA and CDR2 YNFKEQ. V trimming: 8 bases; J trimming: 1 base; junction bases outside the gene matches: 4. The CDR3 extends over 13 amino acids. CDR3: CASLGDSQETQYF. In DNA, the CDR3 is TGTGCCAGCCTGGGGGACAGCCAAGAGACCCAGTACTTC.

The CDR3 here is CASSSRTGVDTQYF. Written as DNA, the CDR3 is TGTGCCAGCAGCTCCAGGACAGGGGTTGATACGCAGTATTTT. The rearrangement links TRBV7-2 to TRBJ2-3; 9 positions agree with TRBD1. V gave up 4 bases and J gave up 6 bases; unmatched junction bases: 5. The CDR3 has 14 residues. Germline values: CDR1 SGHTA, CDR2 FQGNSA.